These T cell receptor beta chains were read from a single sample in a study of blood T cell repertoires in COVID-19. Some clones are missing from TCRdb's copy, which holds only in-frame ones; the method was immunoSEQ multiplex PCR. The top ten hold more than 4.5% of the sample, which has some 190,000 clones, 84% seen once. What was sequenced was peripheral blood. These receptors all come from a woman in her 70s with active or convalescent COVID-19. CDR3s include the opening cysteine and the closing phenylalanine or tryptophan. The D gene is left open where the match is weak. Where a row states a size, it is once, few, many or the class of an expanded clone; other rows omit it.

clone_size j_call v_call d_call cdr3_aa cdr3_nt
NA TRBJ1-1 TRBV4-1 NA CASSQPSGDGSTEAFF TGCGCCAGCAGCCAACCTTCGGGGGACGGAAGCACTGAAGCTTTCTTT
NA TRBJ1-2 TRBV30 TRBD1 CAQRRIGQADYGYTF TGTGCCCAACGACGGATAGGACAGGCCGACTATGGCTACACCTTC
NA TRBJ2-2 TRBV11-3 NA CASSLVSLGELFF TGTGCCAGCAGCTTAGTATCTCTCGGGGAGCTGTTTTTT
NA TRBJ1-2 TRBV28 TRBD1 CATDRALYGYTF TGTGCCACAGACAGGGCCCTCTATGGCTACACCTTC
NA TRBJ1-2 TRBV19 NA CASRRQPQVDYTF TGTGCCAGTAGAAGGCAGCCGCAGGTCGACTACACCTTC
NA TRBJ1-3 TRBV7-2 TRBD1 CASSLRQGAGNTIYF TGTGCCAGCAGCTTAAGACAGGGCGCTGGAAACACCATATATTTT
NA TRBJ1-4 TRBV5-1 NA CASSFRSPNEKLFF TGCGCCAGCAGCTTCAGGTCTCCTAATGAAAAACTGTTTTTT
NA TRBJ2-1 TRBV19 NA CASRLGNEQFF TGTGCCAGTAGACTCGGTAATGAGCAGTTCTTC
NA TRBJ2-2 TRBV5-1 TRBD2 CASREGLAVTGELFF TGCGCCAGCAGAGAAGGACTAGCTGTCACCGGGGAGCTGTTTTTT
NA TRBJ2-1 TRBV7-3 TRBD2 CASSRGTSGRGNEQFF TGTGCCAGCAGCCGCGGGACTAGCGGGAGGGGGAATGAGCAGTTCTTC
NA TRBJ1-2 TRBV5-1 NA CASSPGLMGYTF TGCGCCAGCAGCCCAGGCCTTATGGGCTACACCTTC
NA TRBJ2-2 TRBV5-1 TRBD2 CASSPPGAGVGGELFF TGCGCCAGCAGCCCCCCCGGAGCGGGAGTAGGCGGGGAGCTGTTTTTT
NA TRBJ2-5 TRBV6-5 NA CASSGTYQETQYF TGTGCCAGCAGCGGGACTTACCAAGAGACCCAGTACTTC
NA TRBJ2-7 TRBV2 TRBD2 CAGRLTSGYSYEQYF TGTGCCGGCAGACTGACTAGCGGGTACTCCTACGAGCAGTACTTC
few TRBJ2-3 TRBV24-1 NA CATSDPRDTTTKQYF TGTGCCACCAGTGACCCCCGGGACACTACCACGAAGCAGTATTTT
NA TRBJ1-2 TRBV27 NA CASSLSGAQGYTF TGTGCCAGCAGTTTATCGGGGGCGCAGGGCTACACCTTC
NA TRBJ2-7 TRBV5-1 TRBD1 CASSLSTGGAYEQYF TGCGCCAGCAGCTTGTCGACAGGGGGCGCGTACGAGCAGTACTTC
NA TRBJ2-1 TRBV27 TRBD2 CASRSSSGRAANEQFF TGTGCCAGCAGGTCCTCTAGCGGGAGGGCGGCAAATGAGCAGTTCTTC
NA TRBJ1-2 TRBV7-9 NA CASSLVGSGYTF TGTGCCAGCAGCTTAGTCGGGAGCGGCTACACCTTC
NA TRBJ2-2 TRBV7-9 NA CASTGGVNTGELFF TGTGCCAGCACAGGCGGGGTGAACACCGGGGAGCTGTTTTTT
NA TRBJ2-5 TRBV27 NA CASSSGLLPGETQYF TGTGCCAGCAGTTCGGGACTCCTCCCCGGAGAGACCCAGTACTTC
NA TRBJ1-5 TRBV19 NA CASSTRPGKGNQPQHF TGTGCCAGTAGTACGCGGCCAGGGAAAGGCAATCAGCCCCAGCATTTT
NA TRBJ1-1 TRBV6-5 NA CTSGSNTEAFF TGTACTTCAGGGTCGAACACTGAAGCTTTCTTT
NA TRBJ2-2 TRBV7-3 NA CASSFTGTANTGELFF TGTGCCAGCAGCTTTACCGGGACTGCGAACACCGGGGAGCTGTTTTTT
NA TRBJ2-7 TRBV6-5 TRBD1 CASSYPGQGAYEQYF TGTGCCAGCAGTTACCCCGGACAGGGAGCCTACGAGCAGTACTTC
NA TRBJ2-5 TRBV30 NA CAWTYRASKGETQYF TGTGCCTGGACCTACAGGGCGAGTAAGGGAGAGACCCAGTACTTC
NA TRBJ1-1 TRBV9 NA CASSVGLVWDKVNTEAFF TGTGCCAGCAGCGTAGGGTTAGTGTGGGACAAGGTGAACACTGAAGCTTTCTTT
NA TRBJ1-2 TRBV9 NA CASSPAGRGGYGYTF TGTGCCAGCAGCCCCGCGGGGAGGGGGGGTTATGGCTACACCTTC
many TRBJ2-2 TRBV21-1 NA CASIPDIVRIGELFF TGTGCCAGCATCCCGGACATCGTTCGGATCGGGGAGCTGTTTTTT
few TRBJ1-4 TRBV11-2 NA CASSLNKGEKLFF TGTGCCAGCAGCTTAAACAAGGGGGAAAAACTGTTTTTT
NA TRBJ2-3 TRBV6-5 NA CASSFSRGPTDTQYF TGTGCCAGCAGTTTTTCAAGGGGTCCCACAGATACGCAGTATTTT
NA TRBJ2-7 TRBV29-1 NA CSVEDLYEQYF TGCAGCGTTGAAGATCTATACGAGCAGTACTTC
NA TRBJ1-2 TRBV21-1 NA CASSKVGRGSNGYTF NA